This record concerns one TCR beta chain sequence. Its antigen is still unknown. This table comes from immunoSEQ multiplex PCR, and its TCRdb copy is limited to in-frame clones, with some not included. The sample carries 22,000 or so clones, roughly four fifths recorded once. These data originate in a study of lymphopenia after photon versus proton radiotherapy. Study observations and caveats: Photon-treated patients lost naive T cells and TCR diversity; proton-treated stayed stable.

The CDR3 covers 15 residues. Germline trimming cut 2 bases from V and 5 bases from J; bases unmatched to any gene: 7. Germline CDR1 and CDR2: MDHEN and SYDVKM. The source was peripheral blood, collected from a patient treated with photon-based radiotherapy. This sequence joins TRBV28 and TRBJ1-2, with 8 bases lining up with TRBD1. This TCR came from a woman aged 45-65 years with pancreatic cancer. The CDR3 DNA follows: TGTGCCAGCAGTTTAGGGGGACAGGCGTTTTATGGCTACACCTTC. Amino acids: CASSLGGQAFYGYTF.